The 4 T cell receptor beta chains below were found in one sample sequenced in a study of blood T cell repertoires in COVID-19. TCRdb's table, derived via immunoSEQ multiplex PCR, lists solely in-frame clones and lacks some. Here the sample spans about 140,000 clones, roughly 84% being singletons. Sample: peripheral blood. The receptors were sampled from a human donor in a cohort sampled during active COVID-19.

This chain joins TRBV18 and TRBJ1-2; TRBD1 agrees at 9 bases. J was trimmed by 4 bases and V by 6 bases; bases with no gene match: 6. The CDR3 spans 14 residues. Germline V gene lookup returns CDR1 KGHSH and CDR2 LQKENI. CDR3 loop: CASSQGQGGYGYTF. DNA for the CDR3: TGTGCCAGCTCTCAGGGACAGGGTGGCTATGGCTACACCTTC.

The rearrangement uses TRBV7-2 and TRBJ2-7, with TRBD2 as a possible D gene (6 bases). Germline V gives CDR1 SGHTA, CDR2 FQGNSA. This CDR3 contains 14 residues. V was trimmed by 3 bases and J by 0 bases, leaving 9 bases between them. CDR3 DNA: TGTGCCAGCAGCTTCGCCGGGAGCTCCTACGAGCAGTACTTC. As protein: CASSFAGSSYEQYF.

The gene calls are TRBV6-2 or TRBV6-3 and TRBJ2-3; D ambiguous. Per germline, CDR1 MNHEY and CDR2 SVGEGT. Trimming pared 4 bases from V and 4 bases from J, leaving 3 bases between. The CDR3 length is 11 residues. Here the CDR3 DNA reads TGTGCCAGCAGTTTAGCAGATACGCAGTATTTT. This codes for CASSLADTQYF.

The chain is built from TRBV5-4 and TRBJ1-3; 10 bases are a match to TRBD1. The CDR3 is 16 amino acids. J was trimmed by 3 bases and V by 3 bases; bases with no gene match: 6. Germline lookup yields CDR1 SGHNT and CDR2 YYREEE (reference sequence). CDR3 nucleotide sequence: TGTGCCAGCAGCTCTAGGACAGGGGGGTTTGGAAACACCATATATTTT. It codes for CASSSRTGGFGNTIYF.